The subject of this entry is one T cell receptor (beta chain). The protocol was immunoSEQ multiplex PCR, while the TCRdb copy is restricted to in-frame clones and leaves out a portion. Of some 640,000 clones in the sample, more than 70% were seen once. These data originate in a study of shared T cell receptors in the human thymus. In addition, the sample was reused for a study of human thymus T cells.

The sequence was obtained from a boy under three years old with a congenital heart defect. Sequenced input: thymocytes.

CDR3 in amino acids: CASSADSPYSNQPQHF. DNA of the CDR3: TGCGCCAGCAGTGCGGACAGCCCGTATAGCAATCAGCCCCAGCATTTT. This chain links TRBV10-2 with TRBJ1-5; perhaps TRBD1 as D (6 bases). The CDR3 is made up of 16 amino acids. From germline, CDR1 is WSHSY and CDR2 SAAADI. V was trimmed by 4 bases and J by 0 bases, leaving 13 bases between them.